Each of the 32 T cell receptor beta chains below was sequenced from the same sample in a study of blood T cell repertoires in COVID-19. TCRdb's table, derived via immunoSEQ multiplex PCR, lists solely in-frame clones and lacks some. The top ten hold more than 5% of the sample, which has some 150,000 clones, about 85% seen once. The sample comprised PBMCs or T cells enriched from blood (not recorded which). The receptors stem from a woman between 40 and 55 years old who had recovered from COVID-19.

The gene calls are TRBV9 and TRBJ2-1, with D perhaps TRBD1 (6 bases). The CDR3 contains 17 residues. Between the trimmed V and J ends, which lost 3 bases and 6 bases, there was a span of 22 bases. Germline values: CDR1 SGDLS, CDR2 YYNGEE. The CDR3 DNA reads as TGTGCCAGCAGCGCCACGACGTCCAGGGGTCTTTTCAATGAGCAGTTCTTC. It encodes CASSATTSRGLFNEQFF.

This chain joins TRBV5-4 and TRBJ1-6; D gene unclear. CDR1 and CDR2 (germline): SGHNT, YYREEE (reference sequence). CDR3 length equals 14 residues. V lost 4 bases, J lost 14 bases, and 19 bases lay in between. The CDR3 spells CASSPNPGVLALHF. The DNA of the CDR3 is TGTGCCAGCAGCCCGAATCCCGGTGTCTTGGCCCTCCACTTT.

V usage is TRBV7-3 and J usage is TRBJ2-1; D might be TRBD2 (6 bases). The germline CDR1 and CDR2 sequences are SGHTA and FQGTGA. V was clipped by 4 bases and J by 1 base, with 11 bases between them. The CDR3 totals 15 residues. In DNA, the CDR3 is TGTGCCAGCAGCTCTAGCGTCACATCCTACAATGAGCAGTTCTTC. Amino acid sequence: CASSSSVTSYNEQFF.

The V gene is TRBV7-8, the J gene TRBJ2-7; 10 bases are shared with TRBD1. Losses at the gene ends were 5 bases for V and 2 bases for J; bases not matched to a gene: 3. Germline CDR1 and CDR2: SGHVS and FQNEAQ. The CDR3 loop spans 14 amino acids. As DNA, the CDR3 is TGTGCCAGCAGCCGCGACAGGGGGCCCTACGAGCAGTACTTC. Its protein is CASSRDRGPYEQYF.

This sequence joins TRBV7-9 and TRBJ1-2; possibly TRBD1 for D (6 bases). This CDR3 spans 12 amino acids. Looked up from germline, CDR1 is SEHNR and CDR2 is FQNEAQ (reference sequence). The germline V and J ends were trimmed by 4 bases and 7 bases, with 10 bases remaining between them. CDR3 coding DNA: TGTGCCAGCAGCTCGACCAGGGGTGGCTACACCTTC. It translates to CASSSTRGGYTF. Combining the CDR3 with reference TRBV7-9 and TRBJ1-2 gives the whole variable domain DTGVSQNPRHKITKRGQNVTFRCDPISEHNRLYWYRQTLGQGPEFLTYFQNEAQLEKSRLLSDRFSAERPKGSFSTLEIQRTEQGDSAMYLCASSSTRGGYTFGSGTRLTVV.

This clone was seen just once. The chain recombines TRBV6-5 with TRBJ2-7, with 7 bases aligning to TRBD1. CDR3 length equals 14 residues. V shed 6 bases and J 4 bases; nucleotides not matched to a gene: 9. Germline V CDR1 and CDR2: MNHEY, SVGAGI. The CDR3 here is CASSVYLTGYEQYF. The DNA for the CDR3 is TGTGCCAGCAGCGTTTACTTGACAGGGTACGAGCAGTACTTC.

This CDR3 is CAISPFSGRGNNEQFF. CDR3 nucleotides: TGTGCCATCAGCCCGTTTTCGGGCAGGGGAAACAATGAGCAGTTCTTC. V is TRBV10-3 and J is TRBJ2-1; possibly TRBD1 for D (6 bases). V was shortened by 6 bases and J by 5 bases, with 20 bases between the two germline ends. The CDR3 extends over 16 amino acids. Germline CDR1 and CDR2: ENHRY and SYGVKD.

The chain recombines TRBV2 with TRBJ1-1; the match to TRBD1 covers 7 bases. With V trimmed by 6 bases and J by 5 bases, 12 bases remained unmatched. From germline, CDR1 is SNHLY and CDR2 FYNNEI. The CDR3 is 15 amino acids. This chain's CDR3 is CASSPLTGSETEAFF. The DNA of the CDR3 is TGTGCCAGCAGCCCATTGACAGGGTCGGAGACTGAAGCTTTCTTT.

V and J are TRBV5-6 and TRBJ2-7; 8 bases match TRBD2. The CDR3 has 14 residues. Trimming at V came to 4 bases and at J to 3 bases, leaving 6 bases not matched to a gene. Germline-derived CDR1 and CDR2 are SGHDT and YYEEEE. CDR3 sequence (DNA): TGTGCCAGCAGCCTCACTAGCGGTTACTACGAGCAGTACTTC. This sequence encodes CASSLTSGYYEQYF.

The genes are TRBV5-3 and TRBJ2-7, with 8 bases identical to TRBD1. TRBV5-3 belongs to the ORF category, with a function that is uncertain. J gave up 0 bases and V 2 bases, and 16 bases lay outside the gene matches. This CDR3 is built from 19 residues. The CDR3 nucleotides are TGTGCCAGAAGCTTATCCGGGACAGGTTTGTTTTTTAGCTCCTACGAGCAGTACTTC. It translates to CARSLSGTGLFFSSYEQYF.

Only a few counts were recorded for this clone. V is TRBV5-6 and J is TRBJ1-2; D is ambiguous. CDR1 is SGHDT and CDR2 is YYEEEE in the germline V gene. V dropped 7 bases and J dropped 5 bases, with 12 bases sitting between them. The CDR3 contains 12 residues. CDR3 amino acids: CASRRRDYGYTF. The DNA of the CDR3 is TGTGCCAGCCGACGACGGGATTATGGCTACACCTTC.

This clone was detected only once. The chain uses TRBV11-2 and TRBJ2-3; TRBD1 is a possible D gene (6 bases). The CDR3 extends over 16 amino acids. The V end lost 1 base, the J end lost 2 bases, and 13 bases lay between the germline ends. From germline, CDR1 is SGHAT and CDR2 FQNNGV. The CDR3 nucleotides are TGTGCCAGCAGCTTAGTGGGACACCGGTTCACAGATACGCAGTATTTT. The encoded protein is CASSLVGHRFTDTQYF.

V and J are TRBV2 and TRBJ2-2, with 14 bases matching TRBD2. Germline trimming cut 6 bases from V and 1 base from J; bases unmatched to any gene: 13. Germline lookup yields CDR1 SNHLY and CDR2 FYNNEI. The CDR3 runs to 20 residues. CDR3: CASRDGTSGGKGRNTGELFF. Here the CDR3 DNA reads TGTGCCAGCAGGGATGGGACTAGCGGGGGAAAGGGGAGGAACACCGGGGAGCTGTTTTTT.

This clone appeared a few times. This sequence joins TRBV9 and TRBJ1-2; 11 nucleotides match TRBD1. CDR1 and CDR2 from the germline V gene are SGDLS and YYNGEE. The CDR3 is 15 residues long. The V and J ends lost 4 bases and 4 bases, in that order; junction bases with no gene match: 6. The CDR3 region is CASSLGTGGFYGYTF. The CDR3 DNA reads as TGTGCCAGCAGCCTGGGGACAGGGGGTTTCTATGGCTACACCTTC.

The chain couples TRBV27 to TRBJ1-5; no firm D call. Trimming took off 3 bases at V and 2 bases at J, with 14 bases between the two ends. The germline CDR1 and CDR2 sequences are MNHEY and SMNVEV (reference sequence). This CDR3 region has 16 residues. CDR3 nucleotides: TGTGCCAGCAGTTTCATCTACACTGAGGGCAATCAGCCCCAGCATTTT. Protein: CASSFIYTEGNQPQHF.

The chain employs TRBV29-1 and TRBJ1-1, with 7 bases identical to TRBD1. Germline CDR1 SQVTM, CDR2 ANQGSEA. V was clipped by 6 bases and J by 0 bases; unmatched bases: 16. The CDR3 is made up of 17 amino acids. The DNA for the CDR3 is TGCAGCGTCATTCAGGGGACAGATTACCTCTTGAACACTGAAGCTTTCTTT. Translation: CSVIQGTDYLLNTEAFF.

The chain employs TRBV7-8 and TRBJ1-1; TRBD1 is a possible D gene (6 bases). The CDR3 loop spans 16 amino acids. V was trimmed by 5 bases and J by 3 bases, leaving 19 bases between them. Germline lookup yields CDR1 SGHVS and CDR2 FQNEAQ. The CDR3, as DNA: TGTGCCAGCAGCCACCCGCTGGGACAAGGATACACTGAAGCTTTCTTT. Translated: CASSHPLGQGYTEAFF.

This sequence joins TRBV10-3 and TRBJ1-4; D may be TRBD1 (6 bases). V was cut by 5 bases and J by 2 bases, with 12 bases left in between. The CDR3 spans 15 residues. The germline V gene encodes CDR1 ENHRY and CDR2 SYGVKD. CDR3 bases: TGTGCCATCAGTCCCAGGGGAACGACTAATGAAAAACTGTTTTTT. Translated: CAISPRGTTNEKLFF.

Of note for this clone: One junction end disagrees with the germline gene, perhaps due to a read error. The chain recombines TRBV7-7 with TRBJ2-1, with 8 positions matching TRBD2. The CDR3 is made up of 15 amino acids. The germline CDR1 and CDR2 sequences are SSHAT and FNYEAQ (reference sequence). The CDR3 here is CASSPAGGLQLEQFF. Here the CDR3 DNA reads TGTGCTAGCAGCCCGGCGGGGGGCCTGCAATTGGAGCAGTTCTTC.

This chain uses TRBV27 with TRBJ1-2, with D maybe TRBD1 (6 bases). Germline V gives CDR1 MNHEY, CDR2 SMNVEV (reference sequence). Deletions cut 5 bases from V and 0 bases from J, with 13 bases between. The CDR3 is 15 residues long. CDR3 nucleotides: TGTGCCAGCAGTATCAAGGACAGCGCTAACTATGGCTACACCTTC. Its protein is CASSIKDSANYGYTF.

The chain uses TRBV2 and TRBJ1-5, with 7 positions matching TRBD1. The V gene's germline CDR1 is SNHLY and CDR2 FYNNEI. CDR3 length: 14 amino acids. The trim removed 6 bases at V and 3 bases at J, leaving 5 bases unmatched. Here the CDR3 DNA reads TGTGCCAGCAGGGGGGACAGATACAATCAGCCCCAGCATTTT. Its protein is CASRGDRYNQPQHF.

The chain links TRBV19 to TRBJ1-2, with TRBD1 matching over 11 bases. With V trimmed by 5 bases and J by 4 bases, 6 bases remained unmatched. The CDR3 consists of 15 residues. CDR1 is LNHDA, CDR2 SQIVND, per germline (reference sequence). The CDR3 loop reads CASSSRDRGFYGYTF. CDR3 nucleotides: TGTGCCAGTAGTTCCCGGGACAGGGGGTTCTATGGCTACACCTTC.

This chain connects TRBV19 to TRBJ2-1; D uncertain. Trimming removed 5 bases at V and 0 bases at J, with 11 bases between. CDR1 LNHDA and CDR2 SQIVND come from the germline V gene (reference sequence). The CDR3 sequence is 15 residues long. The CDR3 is CASSSGRSSYNEQFF. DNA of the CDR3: TGTGCCAGTAGTTCCGGTCGGAGCTCCTACAATGAGCAGTTCTTC. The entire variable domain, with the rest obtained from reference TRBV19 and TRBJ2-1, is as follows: DGGITQSPKYLFRKEGQNVTLSCEQNLNHDAMYWYRQDPGQGLRLIYYSQIVNDFQKGDIAEGYSVSREKKESFPLTVTSAQKNPTAFYLCASSSGRSSYNEQFFGPGTRLTVL.

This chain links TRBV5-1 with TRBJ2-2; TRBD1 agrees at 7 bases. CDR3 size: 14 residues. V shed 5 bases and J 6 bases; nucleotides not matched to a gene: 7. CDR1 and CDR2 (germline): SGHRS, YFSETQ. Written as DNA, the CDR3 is TGCGCCAGCAGTTCGGGACAGACCTCCGGGGAGCTGTTTTTT. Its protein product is CASSSGQTSGELFF.

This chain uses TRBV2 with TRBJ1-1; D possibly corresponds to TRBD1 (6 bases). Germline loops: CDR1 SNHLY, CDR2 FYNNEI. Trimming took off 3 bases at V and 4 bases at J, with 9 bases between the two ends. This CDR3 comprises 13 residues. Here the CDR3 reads CASSEQGGTEAFF. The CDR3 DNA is TGTGCCAGCAGTGAGCAAGGGGGCACTGAAGCTTTCTTT.

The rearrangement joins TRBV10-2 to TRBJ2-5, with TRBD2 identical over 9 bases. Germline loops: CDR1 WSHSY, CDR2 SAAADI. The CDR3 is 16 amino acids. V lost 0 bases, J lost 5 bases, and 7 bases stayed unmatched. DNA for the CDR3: TGCGCCAGCAGTGAGTCGATAGGCGGGACTAGCGAGACCCAGTACTTC. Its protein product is CASSESIGGTSETQYF.

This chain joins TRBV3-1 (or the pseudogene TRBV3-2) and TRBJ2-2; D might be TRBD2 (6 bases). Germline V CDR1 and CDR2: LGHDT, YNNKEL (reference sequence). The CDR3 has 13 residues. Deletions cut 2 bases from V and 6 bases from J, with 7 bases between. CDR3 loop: CASSQTSSGELFF. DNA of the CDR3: TGTGCCAGCAGCCAAACTAGCTCCGGGGAGCTGTTTTTT.

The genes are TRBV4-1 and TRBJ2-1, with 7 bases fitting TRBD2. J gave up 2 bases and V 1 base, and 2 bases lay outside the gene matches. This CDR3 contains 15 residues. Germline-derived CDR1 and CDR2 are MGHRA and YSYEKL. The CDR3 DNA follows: TGCGCCAGCAGCCAAGCGGGAGGTCCCTACAATGAGCAGTTCTTC. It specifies CASSQAGGPYNEQFF.

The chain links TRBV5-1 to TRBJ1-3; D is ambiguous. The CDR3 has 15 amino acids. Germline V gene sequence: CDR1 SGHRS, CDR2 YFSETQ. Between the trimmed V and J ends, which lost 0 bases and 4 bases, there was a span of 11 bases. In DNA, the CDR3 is TGCGCCAGCAGCTTGGGTGGCGGGGTCGGAAACACCATATATTTT. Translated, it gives CASSLGGGVGNTIYF.

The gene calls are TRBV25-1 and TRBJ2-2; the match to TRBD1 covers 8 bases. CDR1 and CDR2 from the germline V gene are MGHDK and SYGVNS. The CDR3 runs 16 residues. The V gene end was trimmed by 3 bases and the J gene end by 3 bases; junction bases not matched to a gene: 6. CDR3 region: CASSDYQQGDTGELFF. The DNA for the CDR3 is TGTGCCAGCAGTGACTATCAACAGGGGGACACCGGGGAGCTGTTTTTT.

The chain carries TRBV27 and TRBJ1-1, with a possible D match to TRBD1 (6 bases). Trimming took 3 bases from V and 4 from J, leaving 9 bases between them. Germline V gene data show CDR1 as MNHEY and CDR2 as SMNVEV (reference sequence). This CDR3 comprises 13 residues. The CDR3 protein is CASSFGGSTEAFF. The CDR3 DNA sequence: TGTGCCAGCAGTTTTGGGGGCAGCACTGAAGCTTTCTTT.

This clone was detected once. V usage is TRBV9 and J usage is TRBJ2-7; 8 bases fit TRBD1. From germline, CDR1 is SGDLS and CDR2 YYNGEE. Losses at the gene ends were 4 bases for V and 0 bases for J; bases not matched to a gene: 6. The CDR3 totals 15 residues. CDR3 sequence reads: CASSTGQASSYEQYF. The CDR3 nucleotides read TGTGCCAGCAGCACGGGACAGGCCAGCTCCTACGAGCAGTACTTC. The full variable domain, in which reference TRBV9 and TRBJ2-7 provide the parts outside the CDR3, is DSGVTQTPKHLITATGQRVTLRCSPRSGDLSVYWYQQSLDQGLQFLIQYYNGEERAKGNILERFSAQQFPDLHSELNLSSLELGDSALYFCASSTGQASSYEQYFGPGTRLTVT.